This TCR beta chain came from a study of cytomegalovirus exposure and HLA in healthy donors. Study context: Earlier findings included about 120 million unique TCR beta sequences obtained from about 179 million T cells.

Findings and limits, study-wide: Follow-up analysis seemed to connect common viral pathogens with several of the most significant clusters identified.

A note on this clone: What it recognizes is unknown.

J was trimmed by 6 bases and V by 6 bases; bases with no gene match: 11. The germline CDR1 and CDR2 sequences are MNHEY and SMNVEV (reference sequence). CDR3 length equals 15 residues. Primers for the PCR totalled 60 Vbeta and 13 Jbeta. Profiled with immunoSEQ multiplex PCR; TCRdb holds only in-frame clones, not every one. The table shows 90,000 or so clones, with about 80% occurring only once. Donors likely had unrecorded immune exposures despite being nominally healthy when sampled. The chain employs TRBV27 and TRBJ1-5; 7 bases map to TRBD1. The clonotype comes from a man between 45 and 60 years old in good health and CMV-seropositive. Sequencing input: PBMCs. CDR3 DNA sequence: TGTGCCAGCAGACCAGACAGGGTCGTCGGTCAGCCCCAGCATTTT. Protein product: CASRPDRVVGQPQHF.